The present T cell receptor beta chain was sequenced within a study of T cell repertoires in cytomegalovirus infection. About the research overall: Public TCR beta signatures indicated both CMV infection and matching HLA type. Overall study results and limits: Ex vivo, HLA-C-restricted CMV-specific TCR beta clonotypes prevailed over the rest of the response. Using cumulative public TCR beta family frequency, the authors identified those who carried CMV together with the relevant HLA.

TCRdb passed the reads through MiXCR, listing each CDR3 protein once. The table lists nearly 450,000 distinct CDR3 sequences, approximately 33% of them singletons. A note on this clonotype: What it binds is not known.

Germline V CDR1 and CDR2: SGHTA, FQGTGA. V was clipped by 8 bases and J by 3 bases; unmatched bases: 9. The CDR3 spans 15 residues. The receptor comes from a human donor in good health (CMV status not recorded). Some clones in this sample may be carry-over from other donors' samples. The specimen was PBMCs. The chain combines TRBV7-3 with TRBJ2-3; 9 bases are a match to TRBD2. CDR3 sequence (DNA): TGTGCCAGCGCCTTGGGCGGGGGGGCGACAGATACGCAGTATTTT. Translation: CASALGGGATDTQYF.